The clone carrying this T cell receptor (beta chain) was observed a handful of times. What it recognizes is unknown. Other DNA sequences of this sample code for an identical CDR3. This sample was included in a study of shared clonotypes between healthy human individuals. Study in general: Per donor, CD8 memory used one plate, CD8 naive used two, CD4 memory used three and CD4 naive used three. Study-level points and caveats: There were few donors, and this limited the genetic and exposure-history diversity represented. Some clonotypes were shared by all four sorted-subset donors, while others were not shared. The non-shared ones had lower generation probabilities than the shared ones.

This CDR3 contains 15 residues. Germline V gene sequence: CDR1 MNHEY, CDR2 SMNVEV (reference sequence). Between the trimmed V and J ends, which lost 5 bases and 3 bases, there was a span of 17 bases. Sequencing used immunoSEQ multiplex PCR; TCRdb keeps in-frame clones, though not all of them. Of about 230,000 clones in the sample, under 80% were seen once. This receptor was taken from a man in his thirties or forties in good health. The chain recombines TRBV27 with TRBJ2-7; D possibly uses TRBD1 or TRBD2 (7 bases each). The sequenced sample consisted of memory CD4+ T cells sorted from blood. The subset denotes: CD45RA-negative fraction. Here the CDR3 DNA reads TGTGCCAGCAGTCCCCGGGCAGGGGGGGGCTACGAGCAGTACTTC. Translated: CASSPRAGGGYEQYF.